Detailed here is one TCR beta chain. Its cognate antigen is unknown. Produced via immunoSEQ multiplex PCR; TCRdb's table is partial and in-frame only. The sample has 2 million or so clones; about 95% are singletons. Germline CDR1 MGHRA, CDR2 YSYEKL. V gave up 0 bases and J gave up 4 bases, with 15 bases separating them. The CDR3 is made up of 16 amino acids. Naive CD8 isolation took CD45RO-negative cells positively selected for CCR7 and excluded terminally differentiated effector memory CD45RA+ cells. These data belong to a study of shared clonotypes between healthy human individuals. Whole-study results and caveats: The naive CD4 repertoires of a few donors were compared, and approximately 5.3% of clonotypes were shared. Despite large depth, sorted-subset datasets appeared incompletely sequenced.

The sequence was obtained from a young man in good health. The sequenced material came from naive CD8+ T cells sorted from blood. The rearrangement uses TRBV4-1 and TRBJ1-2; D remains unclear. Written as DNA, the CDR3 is TGCGCCAGCAGCCAAGAAAGACGATCACAGTTCTATGGCTACACCTTC. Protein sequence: CASSQERRSQFYGYTF.